This TCR beta chain was retrieved from a study of blood T cells in healthy people across ages. Through a sample-barcoded 5' primer and a J-beta primer mix, a second PCR was run for roughly 7 to 11 cycles. In TCRdb, the 5' RACE reads were re-called with MiXCR into one record per CDR3 protein. The sample lists under 700,000 distinct CDR3 sequences; under 30% were seen once. This clonotype was seen only a few times. What it binds is not known. Germline lookup yields CDR1 LGHNA and CDR2 YSLEER. The CDR3 length is 12 residues. V was pared by 1 base and J by 8 bases, with 6 bases between. The study's findings and limits: In the absence of known donor CMV status, changes in expanded clonotypes were possibly confounded.

The same data also contributed to another study, on T cells of mothers and their children.

The rearrangement uses TRBV4-3 and TRBJ2-1; tentative D call: TRBD2 (5 bases). The sequenced sample was blood. This receptor was obtained from a boy younger than 18 in good health. The DNA for the CDR3 is TGCGCCAGCAGCCAAGGGCGGGATGAGCAGTTCTTC. Its protein is CASSQGRDEQFF.